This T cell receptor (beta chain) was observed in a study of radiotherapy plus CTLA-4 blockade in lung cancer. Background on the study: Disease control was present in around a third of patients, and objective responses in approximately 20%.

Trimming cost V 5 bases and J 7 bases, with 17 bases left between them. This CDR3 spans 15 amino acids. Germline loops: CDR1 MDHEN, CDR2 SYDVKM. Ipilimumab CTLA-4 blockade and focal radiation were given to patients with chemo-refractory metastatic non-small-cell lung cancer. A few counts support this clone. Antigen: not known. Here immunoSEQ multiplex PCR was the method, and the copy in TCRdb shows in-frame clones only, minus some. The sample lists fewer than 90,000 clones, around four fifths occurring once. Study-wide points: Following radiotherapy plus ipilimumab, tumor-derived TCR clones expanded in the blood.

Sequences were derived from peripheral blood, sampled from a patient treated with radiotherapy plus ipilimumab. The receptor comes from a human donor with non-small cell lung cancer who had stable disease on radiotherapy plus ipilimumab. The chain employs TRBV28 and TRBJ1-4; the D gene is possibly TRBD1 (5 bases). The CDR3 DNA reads TGTGCCAGCAGTGTTCCCGGGACTCTTGGTGAAAAACTGTTTTTT. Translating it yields CASSVPGTLGEKLFF.